This passage covers 18 T cell receptor beta chains from one sample sequenced in a study of T cell changes during pregnancy in multiple sclerosis. Using immunoSEQ multiplex PCR, the repertoire was profiled, and TCRdb retains in-frame clones only, with some absent. This table has 15,000 or so clones, 80% to 90% appearing once. Specimen: CD8+ T cells from peripheral blood mononuclear cells, collected in the first trimester of pregnancy. These receptors all come from a female donor with multiple sclerosis, enrolled in a pregnancy study.

The chain uses TRBV10-3 and TRBJ1-5; tentative D call: TRBD1 (5 bases). Trimming removed 6 bases at V and 4 bases at J, with 10 bases between. This CDR3 is 13 amino acids long. From germline, CDR1 is ENHRY and CDR2 SYGVKD. CDR3 in DNA: TGTGCCATCAGGGACATAGGGAATCAGCCCCAGCATTTT. Amino acids: CAIRDIGNQPQHF.

This chain uses TRBV5-1 with TRBJ2-1; D perhaps matches TRBD1 (6 bases). CDR3 length: 13 residues. Germline V lookup: CDR1 SGHRS, CDR2 YFSETQ. Trimming removed 9 bases from V and 4 bases from J, with 14 bases in between. The CDR3 coding sequence is TGCGCCACCTCCAGGGGCCCTTACAATGAGCAGTTCTTC. Its translation is CATSRGPYNEQFF.

The J gene is TRBJ2-1, the V gene TRBV27; 12 positions match TRBD2. This CDR3 has 14 amino acids. Germline-derived CDR1 and CDR2 are MNHEY and SMNVEV (reference sequence). After removal of 6 bases from V and 5 bases from J, the junction contained 2 bases not matched to a gene. For the CDR3, the DNA is TGTGCCAGCAGGACTAGCGGGAGAAACAATGAGCAGTTCTTC. Translating it yields CASRTSGRNNEQFF.

The chain combines TRBV7-9 with TRBJ2-2, with unresolved D. CDR1 is SEHNR and CDR2 is FQNEAQ in the germline V gene (reference sequence). This CDR3 spans 15 amino acids. V lost 3 bases and J 0 bases, leaving 8 bases between the germline ends. The CDR3 is CASSLYLPNTGELFF. DNA for the CDR3: TGTGCCAGCAGCTTGTACCTACCGAACACCGGGGAGCTGTTTTTT.

The chain combines TRBV4-2 with TRBJ1-5; tentative D call: TRBD1 (6 bases). Germline V CDR1 and CDR2: LGHNA, YNFKEQ. Trimming pared 3 bases from V and 1 base from J, leaving 10 bases between. The CDR3 has 15 residues. Here the CDR3 DNA reads TGTGCCAGCAGCCAGGGGGCGGCGAGCAATCAGCCCCAGCATTTT. This sequence encodes CASSQGAASNQPQHF.

In this sample, this clone is large. The J gene is TRBJ2-7, the V gene TRBV6-1; 8 positions agree with TRBD2. Unmatched junction bases numbered 5, after V lost 3 bases and J lost 1 base. The germline CDR1 and CDR2 sequences are MNHNS and SASEGT. This CDR3 spans 15 amino acids. The CDR3, as DNA: TGTGCCAGCAGTGAGAGAGCGGGGGAGTCCTACGAGCAGTACTTC. It is translated as CASSERAGESYEQYF.

The chain couples TRBV5-8 to TRBJ2-3; 8 bases agree with TRBD1. The CDR3 covers 15 residues. Germline values: CDR1 SGHTS, CDR2 YDEGEE. V shed 3 bases and J 6 bases; nucleotides not matched to a gene: 9. DNA of the CDR3: TGTGCCAGCAGCTATGGGACAGGCCTGACTGATACGCAGTATTTT. Protein product: CASSYGTGLTDTQYF.

The rearrangement uses TRBV29-1 and TRBJ2-1; 9 bases fit TRBD1. Unmatched junction bases numbered 10, after V lost 7 bases and J lost 6 bases. The CDR3 has 14 amino acids. Germline V gives CDR1 SQVTM, CDR2 ANQGSEA. As DNA, the CDR3 is TGCAGCGCCGAAGGGGGACAGGGAGCCAATGAGCAGTTCTTC. Protein sequence: CSAEGGQGANEQFF.

This clone was counted once. The chain is built from TRBV25-1 and TRBJ2-1, with TRBD2 matching 9 bases. Germline values: CDR1 MGHDK, CDR2 SYGVNS. The CDR3 is made up of 14 amino acids. J lost 6 bases, V lost 4 bases, and 4 bases had no gene match. The CDR3 bases are TGTGCCAGCAGTGTAGGGACTAGCATCAATGAGCAGTTCTTC. This translates into CASSVGTSINEQFF. Combining the CDR3 with reference TRBV25-1 and TRBJ2-1 gives the whole variable domain EADIYQTPRYLVIGTGKKITLECSQTMGHDKMYWYQQDPGMELHLIHYSYGVNSTEKGDLSSESTVSRIRTEHFPLTLESARPSHTSQYLCASSVGTSINEQFFGPGTRLTVL.

J is TRBJ2-1 and V is TRBV9; 10 positions match TRBD2. Germline V CDR1 and CDR2: SGDLS, YYNGEE. The CDR3 length is 16 residues. After removal of 3 bases from V and 8 bases from J, the junction contained 11 bases not matched to a gene. This CDR3 reads CASSARPSGGEYEQFF. DNA for the CDR3: TGTGCCAGCAGCGCGAGACCCAGCGGGGGGGAATATGAGCAGTTCTTC.

This clone has a single count. Here the CDR3 reads CASSSRTGDSGNTIYF. DNA of the CDR3: TGTGCCAGCAGCTCCCGGACAGGCGACTCTGGAAACACCATATATTTT. The rearrangement uses TRBV7-9 and TRBJ1-3, with 7 bases identical to TRBD1. Looked up from germline, CDR1 is SEHNR and CDR2 is FQNEAQ (reference sequence). V lost 4 bases and J lost 0; bases outside the gene matches: 6. The CDR3 spans 16 residues.

This sequence joins TRBV30 and TRBJ1-2; 10 bases are a match to TRBD1. CDR3 length equals 12 residues. Germline-derived CDR1 and CDR2 are GTSNPN and SVGIG (reference sequence). V shed 7 bases and J 2 bases; nucleotides not matched to a gene: 1. CDR3 sequence (DNA): TGTGCCTCGACAGGGGGCAACTATGGCTACACCTTC. Protein product: CASTGGNYGYTF. The full variable domain, rest sourced from reference TRBV30 and TRBJ1-2, is SQTIHQWPATLVQPVGSPLSLECTVEGTSNPNLYWYRQAAGRGLQLLFYSVGIGQISSEVPQNLSASRPQDRQFILSSKKLLLSDSGFYLCASTGGNYGYTFGSGTRLTVV.

V and J are TRBV10-2 and TRBJ2-7; possible D gene TRBD2, 5 bases. V was trimmed by 7 bases and J by 3 bases, leaving 13 bases between them. The CDR3 spans 13 residues. Germline lookup yields CDR1 WSHSY and CDR2 SAAADI. In DNA form, the CDR3 reads TGCGCCAGCATGCGGAGGACTGACTACGAGCAGTACTTC. Its translation is CASMRRTDYEQYF.

The rearrangement joins TRBV27 to TRBJ1-5, with TRBD1 matching 8 bases. Looked up from germline, CDR1 is MNHEY and CDR2 is SMNVEV (reference sequence). This CDR3 is built from 15 residues. J was trimmed by 3 bases and V by 6 bases; bases with no gene match: 7. This CDR3 is CASRPRTGLNQPQHF. CDR3 DNA sequence: TGTGCCAGCAGACCGAGGACAGGGCTCAATCAGCCCCAGCATTTT.

The table lists this clone with a few counts. The chain is built from TRBV6-5 and TRBJ2-7; 9 bases align to TRBD1. The CDR3 has 15 residues. Germline values: CDR1 MNHEY, CDR2 SVGAGI. V shed 5 bases and J 1 base; nucleotides not matched to a gene: 6. The CDR3 region has the DNA TGTGCCAGCAGTACCACCGGGACAGGGTCCTACGAGCAGTACTTC. The encoded protein is CASSTTGTGSYEQYF.

The chain links TRBV6-5 to TRBJ2-1; tentative D call: TRBD2 (6 bases). The CDR3 spans 12 residues. V shed 6 bases and J shed 9 bases, with 12 bases lying between them. Germline lookup yields CDR1 MNHEY and CDR2 SVGAGI. The CDR3: CASSRLGVEQFF. CDR3 nucleotide sequence: TGTGCCAGCAGCCGACTAGGGGTTGAGCAGTTCTTC.

The chain recombines TRBV11-3 with TRBJ1-4; 8 bases fit TRBD1. Germline values: CDR1 SGHNT, CDR2 YENEEA. The V and J ends lost 5 bases and 8 bases, in that order; junction bases with no gene match: 13. There are 16 residues in the CDR3. The CDR3 bases are TGTGCCAGCAGCCCAACACCGGACAGGGCGGGGGAAAAACTGTTTTTT. Amino acid sequence: CASSPTPDRAGEKLFF.

The CDR3 sequence: CASSFRTVEAFF. The CDR3 coding sequence is TGTGCCAGCAGCTTCCGGACAGTTGAAGCTTTCTTT. The rearrangement links TRBV7-9 to TRBJ1-1; D might be TRBD1 (6 bases). Germline CDR1 and CDR2: SEHNR and FQNEAQ (reference sequence). The CDR3 runs to 12 residues. The V end lost 3 bases, the J end lost 7 bases, and 9 bases lay between the germline ends.